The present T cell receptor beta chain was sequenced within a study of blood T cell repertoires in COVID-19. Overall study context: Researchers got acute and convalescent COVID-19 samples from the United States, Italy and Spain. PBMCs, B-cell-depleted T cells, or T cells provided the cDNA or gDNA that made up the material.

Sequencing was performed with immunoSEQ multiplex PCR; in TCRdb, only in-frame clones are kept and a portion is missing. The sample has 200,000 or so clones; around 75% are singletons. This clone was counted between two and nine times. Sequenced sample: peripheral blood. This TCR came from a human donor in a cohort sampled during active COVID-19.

CDR3 DNA: TGTGCCAGCAGCCCCGGGGGCGGGAGGCCTCTAGAGGAGCAGTTCTTC. It yields the protein CASSPGGGRPLEEQFF. V usage is TRBV7-6 and J usage is TRBJ2-1; 8 bases map to TRBD2. CDR3 size: 16 residues. Unmatched junction bases numbered 16, after V lost 5 bases and J lost 10 bases. Germline loops: CDR1 SGHVS, CDR2 FNYEAQ.